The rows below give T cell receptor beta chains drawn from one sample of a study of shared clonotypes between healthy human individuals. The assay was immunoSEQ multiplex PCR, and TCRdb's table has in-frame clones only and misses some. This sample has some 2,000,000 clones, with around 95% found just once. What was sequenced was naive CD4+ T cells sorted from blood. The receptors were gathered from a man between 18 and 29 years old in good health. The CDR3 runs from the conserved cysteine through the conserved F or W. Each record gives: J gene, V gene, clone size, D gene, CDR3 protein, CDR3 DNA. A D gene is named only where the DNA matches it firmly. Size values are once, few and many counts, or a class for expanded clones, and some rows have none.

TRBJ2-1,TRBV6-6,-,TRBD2,CASLAGLNEQFF,TGTGCCAGTCTAGCGGGATTGAATGAGCAGTTCTTC
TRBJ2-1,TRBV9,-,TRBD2,CASSPGLAGGRTYNEQFF,TGTGCCAGCAGCCCGGGACTAGCGGGAGGGCGTACCTACAATGAGCAGTTCTTC
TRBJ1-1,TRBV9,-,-,CASRPWAPNTEAFF,TGTGCCAGCAGACCGTGGGCCCCGAATACTGAAGCTTTCTTT
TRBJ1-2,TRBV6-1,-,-,CASWIGLANYGYTF,TGTGCCAGCTGGATCGGCTTAGCTAACTATGGCTACACCTTC
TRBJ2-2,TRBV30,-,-,CAWRNPGTGELFF,TGTGCCTGGAGGAACCCAGGGACAGGGGAGCTGTTTTTT
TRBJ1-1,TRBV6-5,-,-,CASSRTVNTEAFF,TGTGCCAGCAGTCGGACGGTGAACACTGAAGCTTTCTTT
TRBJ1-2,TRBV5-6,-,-,CASSLFPNGGYTF,TGTGCCAGCAGCTTGTTTCCCAATGGTGGCTACACCTTC
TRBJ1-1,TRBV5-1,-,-,CASSLPKDRDTEAFF,TGCGCCAGCAGCCTCCCCAAGGATCGTGACACTGAAGCTTTCTTT
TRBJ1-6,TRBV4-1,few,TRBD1,CASSQDGQGSSYNSPLHF,TGCGCCAGCAGCCAAGACGGACAGGGTAGCTCCTATAATTCACCCCTCCACTTT
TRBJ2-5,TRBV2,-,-,CASSQEGLFGGQETQYF,TGTGCCAGCAGCCAGGAAGGCCTGTTTGGCGGCCAAGAGACCCAGTACTTC
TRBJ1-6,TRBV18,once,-,CASSPPWTEASLNSPLHF,TGTGCCAGCTCACCACCGTGGACAGAAGCCTCCCTCAATTCACCCCTCCACTTT
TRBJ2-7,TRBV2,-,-,CASSATRRYEQYF,TGTGCCAGCAGTGCAACAAGACGCTACGAGCAGTACTTC
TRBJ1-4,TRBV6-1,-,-,CASRDAGPTNEKLFF,TGTGCCAGCAGGGACGCAGGGCCAACTAATGAAAAACTGTTTTTT
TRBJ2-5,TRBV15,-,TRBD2,CATARGGSGGLQETQYF,TGTGCCACCGCCAGGGGCGGTAGCGGGGGGCTACAAGAGACCCAGTACTTC
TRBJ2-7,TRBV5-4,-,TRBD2,CASSRTSDNYEQYF,TGTGCCAGCAGCCGGACTAGCGATAACTACGAGCAGTACTTC
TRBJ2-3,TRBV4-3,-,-,CASSQAGSSTDTQYF,TGCGCCAGCAGCCAAGCGGGCTCTAGCACAGATACGCAGTATTTT
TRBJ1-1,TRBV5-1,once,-,CATSLTPNTEAFF,TGCGCCACCTCATTGACTCCAAACACTGAAGCTTTCTTT
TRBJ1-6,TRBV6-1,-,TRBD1,CASMPGQGLNSPLHF,TGTGCCAGCATGCCCGGACAGGGCCTCAATTCACCCCTCCACTTT
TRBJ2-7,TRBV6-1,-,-,CASSEPYRDTQYEQYF,TGTGCCAGCAGTGAACCGTACCGGGACACCCAATACGAGCAGTACTTC
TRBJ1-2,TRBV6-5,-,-,CASNGDYGYTF,TGTGCCAGCAACGGTGACTATGGCTACACCTTC
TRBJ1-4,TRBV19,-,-,CASSIRSTRTEKLFF,TGTGCCAGTAGTATTCGCAGCACCCGAACCGAAAAACTGTTTTTT
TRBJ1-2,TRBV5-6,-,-,CASSLTDISGYTF,TGTGCCAGCAGCTTAACCGACATTAGTGGCTACACCTTC
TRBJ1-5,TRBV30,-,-,CAWSVQSGQPQHF,TGTGCCTGGAGTGTACAATCGGGTCAGCCCCAGCATTTT
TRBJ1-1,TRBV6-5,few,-,CASSRNTEAFF,TGTGCCAGCAGTCGAAACACTGAAGCTTTCTTT
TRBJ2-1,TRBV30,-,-,CAWSSLTGNRYNEQFF,TGTGCCTGGAGTAGCCTTACAGGGAATCGATACAATGAGCAGTTCTTC
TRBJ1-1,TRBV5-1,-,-,CASTTYDLNTEAFF,TGCGCCAGCACCACATACGACTTAAACACTGAAGCTTTCTTT
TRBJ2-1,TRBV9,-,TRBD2,CASSVAGGSPSYNEQFF,TGTGCCAGCAGCGTTGCGGGAGGGTCCCCTTCCTACAATGAGCAGTTCTTC
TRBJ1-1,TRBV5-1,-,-,CASSLNQAEAFF,TGCGCCAGCAGCTTAAATCAGGCTGAAGCTTTCTTT
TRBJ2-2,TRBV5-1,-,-,CASSLGGNTGELFF,TGCGCCAGCAGCTTAGGAGGGAACACCGGGGAGCTGTTTTTT
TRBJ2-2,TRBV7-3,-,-,CASSSKNTGELFF,TGTGCCAGCAGCTCAAAGAACACCGGGGAGCTGTTTTTT
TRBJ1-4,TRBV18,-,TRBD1,CASSPGTGAFNEKLFF,TGTGCCAGCTCACCCGGGACAGGGGCCTTTAATGAAAAACTGTTTTTT
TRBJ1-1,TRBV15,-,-,CATSPGLSQPPEAFF,TGTGCCACCAGCCCAGGCCTTTCACAACCCCCTGAAGCTTTCTTT
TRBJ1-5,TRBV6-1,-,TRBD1,CASSEAGQGNQPQHF,TGTGCCAGCAGTGAAGCGGGACAGGGCAATCAGCCCCAGCATTTT
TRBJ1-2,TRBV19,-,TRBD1,CASSLTGGRSNYGYTF,TGTGCCAGTAGTCTCACAGGGGGCCGATCTAACTATGGCTACACCTTC
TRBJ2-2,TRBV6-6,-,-,CASRNRAPNTGELFF,TGTGCCAGCAGGAACCGGGCTCCGAACACCGGGGAGCTGTTTTTT
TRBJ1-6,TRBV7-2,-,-,CASSLRGGGHSPLHF,TGTGCCAGCAGCCTAAGGGGGGGAGGGCATTCACCCCTCCACTTT
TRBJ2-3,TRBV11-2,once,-,CASSPTDAMDTQYF,TGTGCCAGCAGCCCTACAGATGCGATGGATACGCAGTATTTT
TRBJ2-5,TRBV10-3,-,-,CAISEQTNQETQYF,TGTGCCATCAGTGAGCAGACTAACCAAGAGACCCAGTACTTC
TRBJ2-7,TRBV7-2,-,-,CASSLGTGSKVVDEQYF,TGTGCCAGCAGCTTAGGTACAGGCTCTAAGGTGGTAGACGAGCAGTACTTC
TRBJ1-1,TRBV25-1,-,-,CASSEPGQGGPEAFF,TGTGCCAGCAGTGAACCGGGGCAGGGTGGTCCTGAAGCTTTCTTT
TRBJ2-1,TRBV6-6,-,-,CASSYSVSHYNEQFF,TGTGCCAGCAGTTACTCGGTTTCACACTACAATGAGCAGTTCTTC
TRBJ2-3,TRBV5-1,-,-,CASSLTLQLDTQYF,TGCGCCAGCAGCTTGACTCTCCAGTTGGATACGCAGTATTTT
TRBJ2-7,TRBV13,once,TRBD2,CASSKWTSQDLYEQYF,TGTGCCAGCAGCAAATGGACTAGCCAGGATCTCTACGAGCAGTACTTC
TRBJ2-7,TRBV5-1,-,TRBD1,CASSLSGTVTYEQYF,TGCGCCAGCAGCTTATCCGGGACAGTGACCTACGAGCAGTACTTC
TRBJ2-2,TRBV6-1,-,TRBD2,CASNSGTANTGELFF,TGTGCCAGCAACAGCGGGACCGCGAACACCGGGGAGCTGTTTTTT
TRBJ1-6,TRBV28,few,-,CASSLSSPLHF,TGTGCCAGCAGTTTAAGTTCACCCCTCCACTTT
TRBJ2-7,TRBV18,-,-,CASSPVGPYEQYF,TGTGCCAGCTCACCAGTGGGGCCCTACGAGCAGTACTTC
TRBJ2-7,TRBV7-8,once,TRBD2,CASSWGLAGEGGQYF,TGTGCCAGCAGCTGGGGACTAGCGGGAGAAGGAGGGCAGTACTTC
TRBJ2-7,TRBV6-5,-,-,CASSISRSSYEQYF,TGTGCCAGCAGTATCTCGCGCAGCTCCTACGAGCAGTACTTC
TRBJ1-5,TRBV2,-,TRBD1,CASSRQGAASNQPQHF,TGTGCCAGCAGCCGACAGGGGGCGGCCAGCAATCAGCCCCAGCATTTT
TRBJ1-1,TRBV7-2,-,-,CASSPQGNTEAFF,TGTGCCAGCAGCCCTCAGGGGAACACTGAAGCTTTCTTT
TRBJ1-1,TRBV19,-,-,CASSASPGWPFF,TGTGCCAGTTCCGCTTCGCCGGGGTGGCCTTTCTTT
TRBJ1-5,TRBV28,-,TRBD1,CASSWTGVNQPQHF,TGTGCCAGCAGCTGGACAGGGGTCAATCAGCCCCAGCATTTT